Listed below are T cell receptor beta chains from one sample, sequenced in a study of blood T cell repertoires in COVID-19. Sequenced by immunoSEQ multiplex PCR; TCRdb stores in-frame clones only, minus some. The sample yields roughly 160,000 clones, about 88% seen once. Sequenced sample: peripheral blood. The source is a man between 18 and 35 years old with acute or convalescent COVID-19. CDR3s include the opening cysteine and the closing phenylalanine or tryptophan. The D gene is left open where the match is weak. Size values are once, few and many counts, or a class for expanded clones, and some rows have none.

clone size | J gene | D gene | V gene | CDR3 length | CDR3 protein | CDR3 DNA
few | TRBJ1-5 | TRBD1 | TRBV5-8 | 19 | CASSLSRDRGGYGNQPQHF | TGTGCCAGCAGCCTCTCCCGGGACAGGGGAGGTTACGGCAATCAGCCCCAGCATTTT
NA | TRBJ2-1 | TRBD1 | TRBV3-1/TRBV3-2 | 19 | CASSQAVPGQGVTYNEQFF | TGTGCCAGCAGCCAAGCAGTTCCGGGACAGGGGGTCACCTACAATGAGCAGTTCTTC
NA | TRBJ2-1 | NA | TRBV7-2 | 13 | CASSSQGYNEQFF | TGTGCCAGCAGCTCACAGGGATACAATGAGCAGTTCTTC
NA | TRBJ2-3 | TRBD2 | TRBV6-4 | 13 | CASSMGGKDTQYF | TGTGCCAGCAGTATGGGGGGGAAGGATACGCAGTATTTT
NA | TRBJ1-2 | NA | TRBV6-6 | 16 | CASSSTKTGLNYGYTF | TGTGCCAGCAGTTCCACCAAAACAGGATTGAACTATGGCTACACCTTC
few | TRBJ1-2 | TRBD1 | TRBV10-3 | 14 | CAISGTAIYEGYTF | TGTGCCATCAGCGGGACAGCGATATATGAGGGCTACACCTTC
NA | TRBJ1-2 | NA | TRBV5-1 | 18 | CASSLASGIFVGEGGYTF | TGCGCCAGCAGCTTGGCCTCTGGTATTTTTGTAGGGGAAGGCGGCTACACCTTC
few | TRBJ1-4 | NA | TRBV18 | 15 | CASSPGAGAGEKLFF | TGTGCCAGCTCACCGGGGGCGGGGGCTGGTGAAAAACTGTTTTTT
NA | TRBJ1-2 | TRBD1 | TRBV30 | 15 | CAWERSRDRGPGYTF | TGTGCCTGGGAAAGGAGCCGGGACAGGGGGCCTGGCTACACCTTC
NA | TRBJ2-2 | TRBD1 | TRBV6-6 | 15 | CASTNVGTGGGELFF | TGTGCCAGCACCAATGTCGGGACAGGGGGCGGGGAGCTGTTTTTT